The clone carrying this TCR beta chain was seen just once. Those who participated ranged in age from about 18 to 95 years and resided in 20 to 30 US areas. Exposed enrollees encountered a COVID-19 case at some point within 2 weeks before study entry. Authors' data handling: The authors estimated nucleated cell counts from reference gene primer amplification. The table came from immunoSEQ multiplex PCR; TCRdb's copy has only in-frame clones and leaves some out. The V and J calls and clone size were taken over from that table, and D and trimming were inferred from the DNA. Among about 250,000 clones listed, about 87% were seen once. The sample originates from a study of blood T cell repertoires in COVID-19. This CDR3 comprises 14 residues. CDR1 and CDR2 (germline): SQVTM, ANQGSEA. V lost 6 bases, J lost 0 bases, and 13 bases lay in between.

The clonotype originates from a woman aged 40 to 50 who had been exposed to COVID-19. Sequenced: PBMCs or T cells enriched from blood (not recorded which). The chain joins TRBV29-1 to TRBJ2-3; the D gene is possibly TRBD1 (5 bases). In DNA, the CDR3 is TGCAGCGTCAGGGATCCTCATAGCACAGATACGCAGTATTTT. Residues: CSVRDPHSTDTQYF.